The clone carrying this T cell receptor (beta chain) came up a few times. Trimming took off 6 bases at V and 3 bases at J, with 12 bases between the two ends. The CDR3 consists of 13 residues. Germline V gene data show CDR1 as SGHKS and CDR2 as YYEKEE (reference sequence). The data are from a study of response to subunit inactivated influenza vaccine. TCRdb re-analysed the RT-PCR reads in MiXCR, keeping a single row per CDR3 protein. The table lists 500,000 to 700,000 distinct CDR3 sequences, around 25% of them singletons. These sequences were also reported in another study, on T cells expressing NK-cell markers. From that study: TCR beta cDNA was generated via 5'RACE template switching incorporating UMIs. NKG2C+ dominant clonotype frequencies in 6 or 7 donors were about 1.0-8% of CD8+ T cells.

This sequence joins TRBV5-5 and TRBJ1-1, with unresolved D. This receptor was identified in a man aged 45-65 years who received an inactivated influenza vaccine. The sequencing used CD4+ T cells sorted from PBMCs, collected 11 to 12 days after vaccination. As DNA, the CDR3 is TGTGCCAGCACGAACCCGGAGGACACTGAAGCTTTCTTT. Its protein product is CASTNPEDTEAFF.